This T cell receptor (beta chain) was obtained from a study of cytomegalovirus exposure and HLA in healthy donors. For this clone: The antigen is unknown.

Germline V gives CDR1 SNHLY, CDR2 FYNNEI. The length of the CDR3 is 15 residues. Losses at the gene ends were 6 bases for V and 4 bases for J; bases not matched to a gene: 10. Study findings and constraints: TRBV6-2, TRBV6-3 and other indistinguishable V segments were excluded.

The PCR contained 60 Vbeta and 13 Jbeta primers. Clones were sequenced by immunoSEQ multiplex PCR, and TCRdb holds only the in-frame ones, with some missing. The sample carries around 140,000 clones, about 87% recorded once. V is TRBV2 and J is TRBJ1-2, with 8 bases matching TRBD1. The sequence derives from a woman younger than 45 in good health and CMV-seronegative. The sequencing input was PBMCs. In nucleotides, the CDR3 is TGTGCCAGCAGCCCGACAGGGGCGCAAGTCTATGGCTACACCTTC. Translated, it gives CASSPTGAQVYGYTF.